This T cell receptor beta chain was recovered during a study of blood T cell repertoires in COVID-19. Whole-study context: Acute-phase and convalescent COVID-19 samples originated in the United States, Italy and Spain. The cDNA or gDNA used as material had been derived from T cells, B-cell-depleted T cells, or PBMCs.

J lost 7 bases, V lost 3 bases, and 1 base had no gene match. Germline loops: CDR1 SEHNR, CDR2 FQNEAQ (reference sequence). The CDR3 loop spans 14 amino acids. The data were produced by immunoSEQ multiplex PCR, yet TCRdb's version contains in-frame clones alone and is incomplete. This table has about 43,000 clones, about nine tenths appearing once. The receptor's source is a man aged 60-69 years with active COVID-19. The material sequenced was peripheral blood. The V gene is TRBV7-9, the J gene TRBJ2-4; 12 bases line up with TRBD2. The CDR3 coding sequence is TGTGCCAGCAGCTTCACTAGCGGGAGGAACATTCAGTACTTC. It yields the protein CASSFTSGRNIQYF.